This record covers a single TCR beta chain. Its antigen is unknown. No much larger clone exists at a distance of one base, and base qualities are not known. The immunoSEQ Assay, a bias-controlled multiplex PCR, was used to amplify TCRbeta CDR3 regions from genomic DNA. The study's processing was this. The number of nucleated cells in each sample was estimated by amplification of reference gene primers within the assay. To quantify the absolute abundance of each unique TCRbeta CDR3 rearrangement, sequence reads were collapsed and filtered. For each sample, productive Simpson clonality was calculated as the square root of Simpson's diversity index across productive rearrangements. Imported from immuneACCESS, the table was reduced by TCRdb to in-frame sequences with V and J called. These copies leave out some clones; in studies compared against another copy, an unresolved V gene accounts for under half, and the cause of the remainder is not known. Clone size and V and J calls were adopted from that table, with D and trimming inferred from the DNA. The sample table shows approximately 300,000 clones, and approximately 91% are seen once. Jointly, the top ten make up about 11% of the sample.

The entry originates in a study of blood T cell repertoires in COVID-19 (dated by TCRdb to about 2020). Notes on the research overall: Collaborator samples came from the United States, Italy and Spain and covered acute and convalescent phases of COVID-19. A de-identified subject ID, COVID-19 status, age in years and sex were almost always included in the sample metadata. The prospective study material was composed of cDNA or gDNA derived from T cells, B-cell-depleted T cells, or PBMCs. Samples were obtained from the ongoing ImmuneRACE study (first 160 participants) and from 1,254 subjects provided by 6 global collaborators. HLA class I and class II types, where available, came from metadata supplied by the sample provider rather than from assay-based typing. Subjects who had been exposed to COVID-19, were actively infected with it, or had recovered from it provided the deeply sampled blood TCRbeta repertoires that made up the dataset. The repertoires were made available in a free public database intended to serve as a resource for research on the immune response to SARS-CoV-2. Broad study findings and their caveats: Clinical and demographic metadata were provided uncurated, with the amount varying by source and participant.

Trimming leaves V shorter by 1 base and J shorter by 5 bases, with the junction holding 6 bases beyond the gene matches. Reading from cysteine to phenylalanine, the CDR3 counts 15 amino acids. Only CDR3 DNA remains: 45 bases, in frame from the first base. One collaborating source in Seattle enrolled patients while the patients were actively infected and followed the patients over time throughout the course of disease. Each collaborating institution followed its own protocols to collect whole blood in K2EDTA tubes. For TCRbeta analysis, collaborators shipped samples as frozen whole blood, isolated PBMCs, or DNA extracted from either of those sample types.

The chain uses TRBV5-3 and TRBJ2-5, and 9 junctional nucleotides match TRBD1. TRBV5-3 is labeled an ORF, and its function is uncertain. The sequenced sample was peripheral blood. The receptor was isolated from a young woman with COVID-19, enrolled during active disease. The sequenced DNA: TGTGCCAGAAGCTTGTTCACAGGGGGCCGGGAGACCCAGTACTTC. Translation gives CARSLFTGGRETQYF.